Included here is one T cell receptor (beta chain) sequence, with context. A quantity of roughly 0.5 to 1 ug RNA underwent reverse transcription using random hexamers. TCRdb used MiXCR to reprocess the immunoSEQ multiplex PCR reads, holding one entry per CDR3 protein. The sample records some 150,000 distinct CDR3 sequences, 85% to 95% being singletons. The data derive from a study of CD8 T cells in Susac syndrome. This CDR3 contains 14 residues. Trimming took 4 bases from V and 7 from J, leaving 15 bases between them. Germline values: CDR1 SGDLS, CDR2 YYNGEE. The receptor was derived from a human donor with Susac syndrome. The specimen sequenced was CD4+ T cells from PBMCs. This chain joins TRBV9 and TRBJ2-1, with D perhaps TRBD2 (6 bases). CDR3 in amino acids: CASSQGVGRNEQFF. The CDR3 region has the DNA TGTGCCAGCAGCCAAGGCGTAGGGAGGAATGAGCAGTTCTTC. Looking up the rest from reference TRBV9 and TRBJ2-1 gives the full variable domain: DSGVTQTPKHLITATGQRVTLRCSPRSGDLSVYWYQQSLDQGLQFLIQYYNGEERAKGNILERFSAQQFPDLHSELNLSSLELGDSALYFCASSQGVGRNEQFFGPGTRLTVL.